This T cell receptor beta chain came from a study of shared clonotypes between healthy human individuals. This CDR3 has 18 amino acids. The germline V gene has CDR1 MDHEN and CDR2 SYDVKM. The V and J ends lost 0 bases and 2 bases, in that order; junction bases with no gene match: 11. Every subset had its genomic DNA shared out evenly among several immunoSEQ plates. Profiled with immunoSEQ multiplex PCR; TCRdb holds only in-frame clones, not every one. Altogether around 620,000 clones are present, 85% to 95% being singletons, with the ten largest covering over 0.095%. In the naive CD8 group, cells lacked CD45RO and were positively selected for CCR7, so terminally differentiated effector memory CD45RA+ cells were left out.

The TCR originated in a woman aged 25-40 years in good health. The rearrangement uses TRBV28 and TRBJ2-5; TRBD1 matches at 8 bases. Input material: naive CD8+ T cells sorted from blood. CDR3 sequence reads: CASSLWSGTGDLQETQYF. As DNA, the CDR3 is TGTGCCAGCAGTTTATGGTCTGGGACAGGAGATCTTCAAGAGACCCAGTACTTC.